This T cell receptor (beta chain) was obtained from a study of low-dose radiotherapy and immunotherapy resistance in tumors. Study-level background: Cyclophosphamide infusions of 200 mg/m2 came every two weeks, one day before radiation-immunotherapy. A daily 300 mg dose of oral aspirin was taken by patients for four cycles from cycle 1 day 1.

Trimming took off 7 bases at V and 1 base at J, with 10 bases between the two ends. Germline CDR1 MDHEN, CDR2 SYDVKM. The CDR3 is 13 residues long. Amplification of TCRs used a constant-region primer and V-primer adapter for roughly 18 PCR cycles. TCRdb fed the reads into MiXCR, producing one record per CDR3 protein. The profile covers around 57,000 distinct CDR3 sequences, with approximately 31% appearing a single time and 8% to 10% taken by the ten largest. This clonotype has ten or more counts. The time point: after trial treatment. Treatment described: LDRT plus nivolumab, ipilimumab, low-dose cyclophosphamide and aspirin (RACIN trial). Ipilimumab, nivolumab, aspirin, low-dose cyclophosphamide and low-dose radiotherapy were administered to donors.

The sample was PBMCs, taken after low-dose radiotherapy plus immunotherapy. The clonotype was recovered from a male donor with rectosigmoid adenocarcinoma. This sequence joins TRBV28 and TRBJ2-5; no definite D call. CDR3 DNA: TGTGCCAGCACCCAAGCAATCCAAGAGACCCAGTACTTC. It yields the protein CASTQAIQETQYF.